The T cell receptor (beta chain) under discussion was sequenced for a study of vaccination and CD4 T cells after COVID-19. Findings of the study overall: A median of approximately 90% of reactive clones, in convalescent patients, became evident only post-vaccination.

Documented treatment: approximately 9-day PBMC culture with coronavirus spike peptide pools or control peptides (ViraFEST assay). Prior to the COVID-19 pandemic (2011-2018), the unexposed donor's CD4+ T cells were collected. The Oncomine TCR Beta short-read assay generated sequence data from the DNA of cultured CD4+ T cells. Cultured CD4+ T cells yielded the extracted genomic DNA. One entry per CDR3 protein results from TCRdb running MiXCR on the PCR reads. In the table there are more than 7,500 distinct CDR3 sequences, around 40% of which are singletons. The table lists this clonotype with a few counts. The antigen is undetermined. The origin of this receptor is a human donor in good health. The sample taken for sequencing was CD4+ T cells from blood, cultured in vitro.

In nucleotides, the CDR3 is TGTGCCACCAGCATGGGGTGGGACGGCACAGATACGCAGTATTTT. This encodes CATSMGWDGTDTQYF. The chain recombines TRBV15 with TRBJ2-3; D is perhaps TRBD1 or TRBD2 (5 bases each). The germline gives CDR1 LNHNV, CDR2 YYDKDF (reference sequence). The ends were cut back, 4 bases at V and 1 base at J, with 12 bases in the middle. The CDR3 has 15 residues. The full variable domain, with the rest looked up from reference TRBV15 and TRBJ2-3, is DAMVIQNPRYQVTQFGKPVTLSCSQTLNHNVMYWYQQKSSQAPKLLFHYYDKDFNNEADTPDNFQSRRPNTSFCFLDIRSPGLGDTAMYLCATSMGWDGTDTQYFGPGTRLTVL.